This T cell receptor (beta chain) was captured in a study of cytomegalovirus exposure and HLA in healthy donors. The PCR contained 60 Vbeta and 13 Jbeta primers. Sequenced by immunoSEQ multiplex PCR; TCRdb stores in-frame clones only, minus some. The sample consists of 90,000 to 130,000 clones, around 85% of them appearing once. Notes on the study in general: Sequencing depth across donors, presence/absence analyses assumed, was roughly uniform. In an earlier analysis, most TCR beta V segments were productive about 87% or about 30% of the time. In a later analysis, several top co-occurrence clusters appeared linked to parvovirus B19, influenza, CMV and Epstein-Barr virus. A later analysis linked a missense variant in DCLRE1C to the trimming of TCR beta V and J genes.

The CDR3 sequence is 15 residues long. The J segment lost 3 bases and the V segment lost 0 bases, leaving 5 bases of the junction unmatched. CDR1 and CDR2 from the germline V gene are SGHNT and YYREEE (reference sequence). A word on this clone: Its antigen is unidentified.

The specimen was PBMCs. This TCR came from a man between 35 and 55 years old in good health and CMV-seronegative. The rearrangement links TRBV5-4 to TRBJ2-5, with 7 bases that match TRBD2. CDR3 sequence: CASSLELAAKETQYF. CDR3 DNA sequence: TGTGCCAGCAGCTTGGAGCTAGCGGCTAAAGAGACCCAGTACTTC. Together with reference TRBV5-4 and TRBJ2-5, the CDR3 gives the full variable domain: ETGVTQSPTHLIKTRGQQVTLRCSSQSGHNTVSWYQQALGQGPQFIFQYYREEENGRGNFPPRFSGLQFPNYSSELNVNALELDDSALYLCASSLELAAKETQYFGPGTRLLVL.